Included here is one TCR beta chain sequence, with context. Its antigen is as yet unknown. CDR1 MNHNS and CDR2 SASEGT come from the germline V gene. CDR3 size: 14 residues. V was trimmed by 4 bases and J by 2 bases, leaving 11 bases between them. The data were obtained in a study of shared clonotypes between healthy human individuals. At the level of the study: The donor pool was made up of two women and a few men aged 18 to 49. Study conclusions and caveats: With a few donors compared, approximately 5% of naive CD4 clonotypes were shared.

As processed by the authors: Filtering differed for immunoSEQ, which gave only junction sequences without quality scores. Generated by immunoSEQ multiplex PCR, the TCRdb table keeps only in-frame clones and is missing some. That table gives V, J and clone size, and the DNA gave D and trimming. The table records about 2.2 million clones, around 93% of them present only once. The naive CD8 population came from CD45RO-negative cells selected for CCR7, without terminally differentiated effector memory CD45RA+ cells. The receptor was derived from a man aged 18-30 years in good health. Some clones in this sample may be carry-over from other donors' samples. The chain recombines TRBV6-1 with TRBJ1-2; the D gene is possibly TRBD1 (6 bases). Sequencing was carried out using naive CD8+ T cells from PBMCs. The CDR3, as DNA: TGTGCCAGCAGTGGGGGGGACAAGAACTATGGCTACACCTTC. It specifies CASSGGDKNYGYTF.